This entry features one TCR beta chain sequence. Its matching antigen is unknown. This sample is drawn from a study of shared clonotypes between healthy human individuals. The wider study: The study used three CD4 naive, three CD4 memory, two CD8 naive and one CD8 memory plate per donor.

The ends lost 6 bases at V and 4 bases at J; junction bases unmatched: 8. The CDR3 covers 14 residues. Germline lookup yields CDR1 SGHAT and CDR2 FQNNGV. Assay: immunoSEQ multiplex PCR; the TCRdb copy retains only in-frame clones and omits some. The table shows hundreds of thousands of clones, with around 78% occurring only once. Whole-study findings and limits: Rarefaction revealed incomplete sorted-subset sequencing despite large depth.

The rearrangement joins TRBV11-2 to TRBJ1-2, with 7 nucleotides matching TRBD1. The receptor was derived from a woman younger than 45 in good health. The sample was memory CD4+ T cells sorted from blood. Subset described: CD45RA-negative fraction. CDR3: CASSHQRDSYGYTF. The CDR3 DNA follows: TGTGCCAGCAGTCATCAACGGGACAGCTATGGCTACACCTTC.